This TCR beta chain was recovered during a study of human T cells and chemical hapten exposure. In this sample, this clonotype turned up a few times. Described time point: healthy volunteer bleed at 2 weeks. The study extracted total RNA from unfractionated whole blood. What the library attached to individual cDNA molecules were unique molecular identifiers. TCRdb re-derived calls from the RACE reads in MiXCR, one entry per CDR3 protein. The sample includes about 46,000 distinct CDR3 sequences, 4.3% of them seen just once. The receptor's source is a female donor in good health. Some clones in this sample may be carry-over from other donors' samples. Sequencing used whole blood.

The CDR3 region is CASSVDPGELFF. CDR3 coding DNA: TGTGCCAGCAGCGTAGACCCCGGGGAGCTGTTTTTT. V gene TRBV9 combines with J gene TRBJ2-2; D unclear. This CDR3 region has 12 residues. Germline CDR1 and CDR2: SGDLS and YYNGEE. Trimming took 0 bases from V and 6 from J, leaving 3 bases between them.